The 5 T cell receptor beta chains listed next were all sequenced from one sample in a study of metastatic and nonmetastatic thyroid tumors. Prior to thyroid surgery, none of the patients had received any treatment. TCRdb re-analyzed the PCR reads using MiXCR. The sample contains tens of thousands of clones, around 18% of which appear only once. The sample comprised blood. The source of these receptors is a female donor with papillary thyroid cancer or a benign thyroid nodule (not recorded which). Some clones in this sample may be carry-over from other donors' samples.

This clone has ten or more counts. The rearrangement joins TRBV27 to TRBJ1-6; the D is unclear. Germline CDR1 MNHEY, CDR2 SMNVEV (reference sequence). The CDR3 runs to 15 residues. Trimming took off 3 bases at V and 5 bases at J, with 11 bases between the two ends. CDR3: CASSLARANNSPLHF. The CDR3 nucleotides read TGTGCCAGCAGTTTGGCCCGGGCGAATAATTCACCCCTCCACTTT.

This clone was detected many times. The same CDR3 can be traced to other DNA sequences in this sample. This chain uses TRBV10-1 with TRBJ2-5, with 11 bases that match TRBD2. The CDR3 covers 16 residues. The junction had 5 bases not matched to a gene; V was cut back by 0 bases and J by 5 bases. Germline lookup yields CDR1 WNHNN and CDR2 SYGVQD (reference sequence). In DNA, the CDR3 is TGCGCCAGCAGTGAGTCCGTCTTAGCGGGAGGGGAGACCCAGTACTTC. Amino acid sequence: CASSESVLAGGETQYF.

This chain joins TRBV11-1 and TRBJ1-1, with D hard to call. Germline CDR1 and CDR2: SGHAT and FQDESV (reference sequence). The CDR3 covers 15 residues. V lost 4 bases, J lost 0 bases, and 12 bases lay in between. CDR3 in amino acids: CASSSAIGLNTEAFF. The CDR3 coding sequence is TGTGCCAGCAGCTCGGCCATCGGGTTGAACACTGAAGCTTTCTTT.

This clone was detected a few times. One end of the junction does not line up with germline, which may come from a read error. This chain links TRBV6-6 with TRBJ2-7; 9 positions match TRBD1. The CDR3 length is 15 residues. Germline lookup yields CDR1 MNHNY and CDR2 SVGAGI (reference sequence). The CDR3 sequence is CAGSYKGDRAKEQCF. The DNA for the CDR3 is TGTGCCGGCAGTTATAAGGGGGACAGGGCGAAAGAGCAGTGCTTC.

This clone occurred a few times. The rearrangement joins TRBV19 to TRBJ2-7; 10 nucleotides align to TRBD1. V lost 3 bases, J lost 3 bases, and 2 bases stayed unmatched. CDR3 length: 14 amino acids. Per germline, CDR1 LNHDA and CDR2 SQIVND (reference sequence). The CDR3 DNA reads TGTGCCAGTAGTATTGGGACAGGGGACTACGAGCAGTACTTC. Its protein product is CASSIGTGDYEQYF.